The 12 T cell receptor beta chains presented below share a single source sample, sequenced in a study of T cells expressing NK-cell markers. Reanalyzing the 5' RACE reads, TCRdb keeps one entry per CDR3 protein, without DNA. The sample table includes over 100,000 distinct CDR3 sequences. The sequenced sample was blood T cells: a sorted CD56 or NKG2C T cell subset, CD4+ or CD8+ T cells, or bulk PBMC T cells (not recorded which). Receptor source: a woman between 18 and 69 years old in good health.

CDR3 amino acids: CASSNLQERTDTQYF. The rearrangement links TRBV12-3 or TRBV12-4 to TRBJ2-3; TCRdb outputs TRBD1, but without DNA this stays unchecked. The length of the CDR3 is 15 residues.

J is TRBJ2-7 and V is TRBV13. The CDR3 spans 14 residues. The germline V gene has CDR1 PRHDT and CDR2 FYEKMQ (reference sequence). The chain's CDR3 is CASSLGRISYEQYF.

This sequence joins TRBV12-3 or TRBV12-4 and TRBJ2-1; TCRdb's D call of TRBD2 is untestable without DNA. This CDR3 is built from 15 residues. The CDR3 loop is CASSPTGTSVGEQFF.

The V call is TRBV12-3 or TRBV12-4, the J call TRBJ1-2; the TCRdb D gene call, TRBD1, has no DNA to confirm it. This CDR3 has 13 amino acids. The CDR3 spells CASRPGRKDGYTF.

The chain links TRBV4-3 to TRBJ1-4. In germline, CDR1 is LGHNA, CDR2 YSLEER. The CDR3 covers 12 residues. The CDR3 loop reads CASSQAGEKLFF.

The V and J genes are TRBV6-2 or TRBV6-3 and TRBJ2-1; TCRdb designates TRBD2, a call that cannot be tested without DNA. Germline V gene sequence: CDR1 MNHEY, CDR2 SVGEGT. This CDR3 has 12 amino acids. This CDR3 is CATWGSAPSPVF.

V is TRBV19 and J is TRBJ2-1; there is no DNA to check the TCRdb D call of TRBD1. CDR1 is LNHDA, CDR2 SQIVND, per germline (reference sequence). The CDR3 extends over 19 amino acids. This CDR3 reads CASSIDQGRPGGGYNEQFF.

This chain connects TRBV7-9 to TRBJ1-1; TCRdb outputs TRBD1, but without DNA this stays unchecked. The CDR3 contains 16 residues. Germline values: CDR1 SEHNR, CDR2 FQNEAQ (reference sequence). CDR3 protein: CASSPTDRGPTAEAFF.

CDR3 residues: CASRDGYEQYF. V usage is TRBV2 and J usage is TRBJ2-7. The V gene's germline CDR1 is SNHLY and CDR2 FYNNEI. There are 11 residues in the CDR3.

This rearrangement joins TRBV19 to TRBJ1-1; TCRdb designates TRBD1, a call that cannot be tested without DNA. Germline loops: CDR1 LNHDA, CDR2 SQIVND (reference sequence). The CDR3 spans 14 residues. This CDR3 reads CASSMGGLNTEAFF.

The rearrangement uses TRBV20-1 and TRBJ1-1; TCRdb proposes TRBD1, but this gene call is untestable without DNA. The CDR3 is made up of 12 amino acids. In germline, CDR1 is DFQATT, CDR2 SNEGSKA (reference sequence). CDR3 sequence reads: CSTYTGGTEAFF.

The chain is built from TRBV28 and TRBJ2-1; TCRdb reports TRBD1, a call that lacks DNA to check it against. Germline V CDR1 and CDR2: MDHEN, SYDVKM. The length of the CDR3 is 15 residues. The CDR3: CASSAQGRDYNEQFF.